Each of the 28 T cell receptor beta chains below was sequenced from the same sample in a study of blood T cell repertoires in COVID-19. Sequenced by immunoSEQ multiplex PCR; TCRdb stores in-frame clones only, minus some. The data contain 100,000 to 150,000 clones, about four fifths of them singletons. The sequencing sample was made of peripheral blood. The source is a middle-aged man with active or convalescent COVID-19.

This clone has only a few counts. V is TRBV15 and J is TRBJ1-3; no definite D call. CDR3 size: 15 residues. The germline V gene has CDR1 LNHNV and CDR2 YYDKDF (reference sequence). Trimming pared 0 bases from V and 4 bases from J, leaving 10 bases between. CDR3 coding DNA: TGTGCCACCAGCAGAGATCACTTGGTAGGAAACACCATATATTTT. It codes for CATSRDHLVGNTIYF.

This clone appeared a few times. The chain is built from TRBV6-5 and TRBJ1-2; D is ambiguous. The germline V gene encodes CDR1 MNHEY and CDR2 SVGAGI. The CDR3 totals 13 residues. V was cut by 6 bases and J by 3 bases, with 11 bases left in between. In DNA, the CDR3 is TGTGCCAGCAGCCTGGACGGGGACTATGGCTACACCTTC. It specifies CASSLDGDYGYTF.

This chain connects TRBV2 to TRBJ1-1; D may be TRBD1 (5 bases). This CDR3 comprises 13 residues. Per germline, CDR1 SNHLY and CDR2 FYNNEI. The V gene lost 7 bases and the J gene lost 5 bases, with 14 bases spanning the gap. CDR3: CASTKGRGTEAFF. CDR3 sequence (DNA): TGTGCCAGCACCAAGGGGCGGGGGACTGAAGCTTTCTTT.

This sequence joins TRBV7-3 and TRBJ2-1, with TRBD2 matching 7 bases. V dropped 2 bases and J dropped 9; count of bases not matched to a gene: 7. From germline, CDR1 is SGHTA and CDR2 FQGTGA. This CDR3 is 14 amino acids long. Here the CDR3 reads CASSLGGLVFEQFF. The CDR3 DNA is TGTGCCAGCAGCTTAGGAGGACTAGTATTTGAGCAGTTCTTC.

V and J are TRBV6-1 and TRBJ2-3; a weak D match, TRBD1 (6 bases). Trimming shortened V by 2 bases and J by 2 bases, and 11 bases separated the two germline ends. Germline V gives CDR1 MNHNS, CDR2 SASEGT. The CDR3 has 15 amino acids. CDR3 amino acids: CASSEWGPTTDTQYF. CDR3 bases: TGTGCCAGCAGTGAATGGGGGCCCACCACAGATACGCAGTATTTT.

The chain uses TRBV19 and TRBJ1-5; 8 bases map to TRBD1. The CDR3 runs to 16 residues. Looked up from germline, CDR1 is LNHDA and CDR2 is SQIVND (reference sequence). V lost 5 bases, J lost 2 bases, and 8 bases stayed unmatched. The CDR3 is CASSSPDRAGNQPQHF. The CDR3 DNA follows: TGTGCCAGTAGTTCCCCGGACAGGGCGGGCAATCAGCCCCAGCATTTT.

V gene TRBV6-1 combines with J gene TRBJ2-1; possible D gene TRBD2, 7 bases. Germline-derived CDR1 and CDR2 are MNHNS and SASEGT. The CDR3 length is 17 residues. The germline V and J ends were trimmed by 1 base and 9 bases, with 22 bases remaining between them. CDR3 residues: CASSEGRGGLPLAEQFF. In DNA form, the CDR3 reads TGTGCCAGCAGTGAAGGAAGGGGGGGACTACCTCTTGCTGAGCAGTTCTTC.

The chain is built from TRBV19 and TRBJ1-5; tentatively, D is TRBD1 (5 bases). The CDR3 contains 14 residues. Germline-derived CDR1 and CDR2 are LNHDA and SQIVND (reference sequence). The V end lost 4 bases, the J end lost 7 bases, and 14 bases lay between the germline ends. DNA for the CDR3: TGTGCCAGTAGTAGGGGGGGTCTCGGGCAGCCCCAGCATTTT. Translating gives CASSRGGLGQPQHF.

The chain joins TRBV7-9 to TRBJ2-7; a possible D gene is TRBD1 (6 bases). CDR1 is SEHNR and CDR2 is FQNEAQ in the germline V gene (reference sequence). The length of the CDR3 is 15 residues. The germline V and J ends were trimmed by 5 bases and 3 bases, with 17 bases remaining between them. The CDR3 region is CASSTRTDSHYEQYF. Here the CDR3 DNA reads TGTGCCAGCAGCACGCGGACGGACAGCCACTACGAGCAGTACTTC. Based on the CDR3 plus reference TRBV7-9 and TRBJ2-7, the full variable domain is DTGVSQNPRHKITKRGQNVTFRCDPISEHNRLYWYRQTLGQGPEFLTYFQNEAQLEKSRLLSDRFSAERPKGSFSTLEIQRTEQGDSAMYLCASSTRTDSHYEQYFGPGTRLTVT.

The chain joins TRBV11-2 to TRBJ1-1; 7 bases map to TRBD1. V lost 5 bases to trimming and J lost 5 bases; unmatched junction nucleotides: 5. CDR3 length: 13 amino acids. Germline V gives CDR1 SGHAT, CDR2 FQNNGV. In DNA, the CDR3 is TGTGCCAGCAGCCCGACAGGGCGGACTGAAGCTTTCTTT. Encoded protein: CASSPTGRTEAFF.

This sequence joins TRBV2 and TRBJ2-5, with 7 bases aligning to TRBD1. V gave up 6 bases and J gave up 5 bases; unmatched junction bases: 9. The CDR3 runs 14 residues. Germline CDR1 SNHLY, CDR2 FYNNEI. The CDR3 coding sequence is TGTGCCAGCAGCGACACAGGGGCCCCGGAGACCCAGTACTTC. Translation: CASSDTGAPETQYF.

The chain carries TRBV29-1 and TRBJ1-2, with D possibly TRBD1 on 6 matching bases. V lost 6 bases to trimming and J lost 2 bases, with 13 bases between them. CDR1 SQVTM and CDR2 ANQGSEA come from the germline V gene. The CDR3 is 13 residues long. The CDR3 bases are TGCAGCGTCTCGACAGGCGTAAACTATGGCTACACCTTC. This translates into CSVSTGVNYGYTF.

This clone has more than one count but fewer than ten. V gene TRBV15 combines with J gene TRBJ2-1, with TRBD2 identical over 16 bases. The V segment lost 3 bases and the J segment 6 bases; nucleotides outside the gene matches: 8. The CDR3 length is 18 residues. Germline CDR1 reads LNHNV; CDR2 reads YYDKDF (reference sequence). Written as DNA, the CDR3 is TGTGCCACCAGCAGGCACAGGGGACTAGCGGGGGGGCTCAATGAGCAGTTCTTC. This codes for CATSRHRGLAGGLNEQFF.

CDR3 region: CASSSQGNTQYF. CDR3 bases: TGTGCCAGCAGTTCGCAGGGGAATACGCAGTATTTT. The V call is TRBV6-5, the J call TRBJ2-3, with D maybe TRBD1 (6 bases). CDR3 length: 12 residues. Trimming took off 4 bases at V and 7 bases at J, with 9 bases between the two ends. Per the germline V gene, CDR1 is MNHEY and CDR2 is SVGAGI.

The chain links TRBV21-1 to TRBJ1-5. TRBV21-1 has pseudogene status. This CDR3 region has 16 residues. CDR3 residues: CASSPRGAFPNQPQHF. The CDR3 region has the DNA TGTGCCAGCAGCCCAAGAGGAGCTTTCCCAAATCAGCCCCAGCATTTT.

The V gene is TRBV5-1, the J gene TRBJ2-7; 16 bases are a match to TRBD2. The junction had 9 bases not matched to a gene; V was cut back by 3 bases and J by 6 bases. There are 17 residues in the CDR3. Germline loops: CDR1 SGHRS, CDR2 YFSETQ. This chain's CDR3 is CASSSPGLAGGQLEQYF. The DNA of the CDR3 is TGCGCCAGCAGCTCCCCGGGACTAGCGGGGGGGCAGCTCGAGCAGTACTTC.

The J gene is TRBJ1-5, the V gene TRBV2; D is uncertain. Germline loops: CDR1 SNHLY, CDR2 FYNNEI. The CDR3 runs to 18 residues. V lost 1 base and J 0 bases, leaving 16 bases between the germline ends. The CDR3 loop reads CASSEGRGRGYSNQPQHF. The CDR3 DNA follows: TGTGCCAGCAGTGAAGGTAGAGGGCGAGGGTATAGCAATCAGCCCCAGCATTTT.

The chain combines TRBV5-1 with TRBJ2-7; D gene ambiguous. Germline CDR1 reads SGHRS; CDR2 reads YFSETQ. V lost 2 bases and J lost 2, with 8 bases in between. The CDR3 runs 13 residues. The CDR3, as DNA: TGCGCCAGCAGCTTCCAGTCAGCCTACGAGCAGTACTTC. This codes for CASSFQSAYEQYF.

The chain combines TRBV6-5 with TRBJ1-4, with TRBD1 matching over 9 bases. This CDR3 spans 15 amino acids. Germline V gene sequence: CDR1 MNHEY, CDR2 SVGAGI. Unmatched junction bases numbered 9, after V lost 8 bases and J lost 5 bases. As DNA, the CDR3 is TGTGCCAGCGCCACGGTGACAGGGGGGAATGAAAAACTGTTTTTT. Translating it yields CASATVTGGNEKLFF.

The V call is TRBV25-1, the J call TRBJ2-2, with D possibly being TRBD1 (6 bases). CDR3 length: 16 amino acids. Germline lookup yields CDR1 MGHDK and CDR2 SYGVNS. V was clipped by 4 bases and J by 5 bases, with 17 bases between them. CDR3 bases: TGTGCCAGCAGTGTCGGGGTGGGGGCTGGGACCGGGGAGCTGTTTTTT. Translating gives CASSVGVGAGTGELFF.

The chain joins TRBV6-5 to TRBJ1-2; tentatively, D is TRBD1 (5 bases). This CDR3 spans 14 amino acids. The germline V and J ends were trimmed by 4 bases and 3 bases, with 12 bases remaining between them. Germline V CDR1 and CDR2: MNHEY, SVGAGI. CDR3 DNA: TGTGCCAGCAGTTTCTCTACGGGGGACTATGGCTACACCTTC. Protein: CASSFSTGDYGYTF.

As to this clone: In the same sample, other DNA sequences code for this CDR3. The CDR3 here is CASSRQRDTQYF. As DNA, the CDR3 is TGTGCCAGCAGTCGGCAGCGGGATACGCAGTATTTT. The gene calls are TRBV6-2 or TRBV6-3 and TRBJ2-3; maybe TRBD2 (5 bases). This CDR3 is 12 amino acids long. Germline V gene lookup returns CDR1 MNHEY and CDR2 SVGEGT. V gave up 5 bases and J gave up 6 bases, with 9 bases separating them.

The J gene is TRBJ2-3, the V gene TRBV5-4; 8 bases agree with TRBD2. CDR1 and CDR2 from the germline V gene are SGHNT and YYREEE (reference sequence). The trim removed 4 bases at V and 0 bases at J, leaving 7 bases unmatched. The CDR3 is 16 amino acids. CDR3 coding DNA: TGTGCCAGCAGCCAAGGACTAGCAAAAAGCACAGATACGCAGTATTTT. It specifies CASSQGLAKSTDTQYF.

This chain joins TRBV6-5 and TRBJ1-1, with 10 positions matching TRBD1. The germline V gene has CDR1 MNHEY and CDR2 SVGAGI. The V gene end was trimmed by 0 bases and the J gene end by 11 bases; junction bases not matched to a gene: 9. This CDR3 has 15 amino acids. In nucleotides, the CDR3 is TGTGCCAGCAGTTACTCGCGACAGGGGGCCTTTGGGGCTTTCTTT. Protein product: CASSYSRQGAFGAFF.

The chain uses TRBV7-8 and TRBJ2-6; maybe TRBD1 (6 bases). The ends were cut back, 5 bases at V and 3 bases at J, with 14 bases in the middle. The CDR3 totals 16 residues. Looked up from germline, CDR1 is SGHVS and CDR2 is FQNEAQ. The CDR3 is CASSTYTGFGANVLTF. The DNA of the CDR3 is TGTGCCAGCAGCACATATACAGGGTTTGGGGCCAACGTCCTGACTTTC. The whole variable domain, remainder taken from reference TRBV7-8 and TRBJ2-6, is GAGVSQSPRYKVAKRGQDVALRCDPISGHVSLFWYQQALGQGPEFLTYFQNEAQLDKSGLPSDRFFAERPEGSVSTLKIQRTQQEDSAVYLCASSTYTGFGANVLTFGAGSRLTVL.

This chain connects TRBV13 to TRBJ2-1, with TRBD2 matching over 13 bases. CDR3 length: 17 amino acids. Per the germline V gene, CDR1 is PRHDT and CDR2 is FYEKMQ (reference sequence). V was pared by 5 bases and J by 4 bases, with 8 bases of the junction left unmatched. As DNA, the CDR3 is TGTGCCAGCAGCCCAAGGGGACTAGCGGGGCGATACAATGAGCAGTTCTTC. As protein: CASSPRGLAGRYNEQFF.

V usage is TRBV5-8 and J usage is TRBJ1-4, with D perhaps matching TRBD1 (5 bases). Trimming removed 1 base from V and 8 bases from J, with 12 bases in between. Germline CDR1 is SGHTS and CDR2 is YDEGEE. The CDR3 loop spans 14 amino acids. The CDR3 loop reads CASSLLQGREKLFF. CDR3 DNA: TGTGCCAGCAGCTTGCTCCAGGGTCGGGAAAAACTGTTTTTT.

This clone was observed a single time. V gene TRBV5-1 combines with J gene TRBJ2-2, with TRBD1 matching 9 bases. V lost 4 bases to trimming and J lost 6 bases; unmatched junction nucleotides: 10. This CDR3 has 16 residues. CDR1 and CDR2 (germline): SGHRS, YFSETQ. This chain's CDR3 is CASSPTAGTGPGELFF. The CDR3, as DNA: TGCGCCAGCAGCCCCACTGCCGGGACAGGGCCCGGGGAGCTGTTTTTT.